These T cell receptor beta chains were read from a single sample in a study of cytomegalovirus exposure and HLA in healthy donors. Profiling relied on immunoSEQ multiplex PCR, and the TCRdb table lists in-frame clones only, not all of them. The table lists around 100,000 clones, about four fifths of them singletons. Material: PBMCs. Receptors were obtained from a man in his thirties or forties in good health and CMV-seropositive. The CDR3 runs from the conserved cysteine through the conserved F or W. The order of the fields is V gene, D gene, J gene, clone size, CDR3 DNA, CDR3 protein. A D gene is named only where the DNA matches it firmly. Clone size, where shown, is once, few, many, or a class for clones that have expanded.

>TRBV7-6|.|TRBJ1-2|.
TGTGCCAGCAGCTTAGGCGGACAGTATAACTATGGCTACACCTTC
CASSLGGQYNYGYTF
>TRBV11-3|.|TRBJ2-1|few
TGTGCCAGCAGCTTAGCGGGGTACAATGAGCAGTTCTTC
CASSLAGYNEQFF
>TRBV19|TRBD2|TRBJ2-1|.
TGTGCCAGTAGTTACGGACTAGCGCACACCAATGAGCAGTTCTTC
CASSYGLAHTNEQFF
>TRBV11-3|.|TRBJ1-1|.
TGTGCCAGCAGCTACTCTTCAGGCAACACTGAAGCTTTCTTT
CASSYSSGNTEAFF
>TRBV10-1|.|TRBJ2-3|once
TGCGCCAGCAGTGAGTCGGGCGGGAGCACAGATACGCAGTATTTT
CASSESGGSTDTQYF
>TRBV4-1|.|TRBJ1-5|.
TGCGCCAGCAGCCGAGCCCCTAGCCAGCCCCAGCATTTT
CASSRAPSQPQHF
>TRBV19|.|TRBJ1-3|.
TGTGCCAGTAGTATAGGGACAGCAATCGGAAACACCATATATTTT
CASSIGTAIGNTIYF
>TRBV19|TRBD1|TRBJ1-2|.
TGTGCCAGTACCCTCGACAGGGCAGCTAACTATGGCTACACCTTC
CASTLDRAANYGYTF
>TRBV11-2|.|TRBJ2-7|.
TGTGCCAGCAGCATAGAGGCAGGCGACTACGAGCAGTACTTC
CASSIEAGDYEQYF
>TRBV19|.|TRBJ1-5|.
TGTGCCAGTAGTGGAGTGAGTGGTCGGCCCCAGCATTTT
CASSGVSGRPQHF
>TRBV6-6|.|TRBJ1-5|once
TGTGCCAGCAGTTACTCTCGCGAAGGGGGTCAGCCCCAGCATTTT
CASSYSREGGQPQHF
>TRBV10-3|.|TRBJ1-5|.
TGTGCCATCAGTGAGTCAGAACAGGGCTATCAGCCCCAGCATTTT
CAISESEQGYQPQHF
>TRBV7-2|TRBD1|TRBJ2-2|.
TGTGCCAGCAGCCCACAGGGGATCGCACTACCCGGGGAGCTGTTTTTT
CASSPQGIALPGELFF
>TRBV7-2|.|TRBJ2-3|.
TGTGCCAGCAGCTTGGGCCCCCTCACAGATACGCAGTATTTT
CASSLGPLTDTQYF
>TRBV27|TRBD1|TRBJ1-2|.
TGTGCCAGCAGTTCCGGACAGGGATCTTTCTTAGGCTACACCTTC
CASSSGQGSFLGYTF
>TRBV7-9|.|TRBJ1-1|.
TGTGCCAGCAGCTTAGAGGGAGGTACTGAAGCTTTCTTT
CASSLEGGTEAFF
>TRBV9|.|TRBJ1-1|.
TGTGCCAGCAGTCCCCGACTAGTGAACACTGAAGCTTTCTTT
CASSPRLVNTEAFF
>TRBV6-5|.|TRBJ2-7|once
TGTGCCAGCAGCGAACGGGACTCCCCGGGGGAGCAGTACTTC
CASSERDSPGEQYF
>TRBV9|.|TRBJ2-7|.
TGTGCCAGCAGCGTAGGTTTAGGTGGCGACAGGACCTACGAGCAGTACTTC
CASSVGLGGDRTYEQYF
>TRBV11-3|TRBD1|TRBJ1-2|.
TGTGCCAGCAGCTTAGAGATGGGGACAGGGGAATTGGTGGACTATGGCTACACCTTC
CASSLEMGTGELVDYGYTF
>TRBV4-1|TRBD2|TRBJ2-1|.
TGCGCCAGCAGCAGGAAGTCGGAGGGGACTAGCGGGCAGCCTTACTACAATGAGCAGTTCTTC
CASSRKSEGTSGQPYYNEQFF
>TRBV10-2|.|TRBJ1-4|.
TGCGCCAGCAGTGAGTGGGGCGCGATTAATGAAAAACTGTTTTTT
CASSEWGAINEKLFF
>TRBV6-5|.|TRBJ1-2|.
TGTGCCAGCAGTTACTCGATTGGGACACGTAATGGCTACACCTTC
CASSYSIGTRNGYTF
>TRBV7-9|TRBD2|TRBJ2-3|.
TGTGCCATTTTAGCGGGGGCCTACCGCACAGATACGCAGTATTTT
CAILAGAYRTDTQYF
>TRBV5-1|TRBD1|TRBJ1-1|.
TGCGCCAGCAGCTTGGGGGACAGGGAGATGGCTGAAGCTTTCTTT
CASSLGDREMAEAFF
>TRBV13|.|TRBJ1-2|.
TGTGCCAGCAGCTTAGCCAGGTCTGGTGGCTACACCTTT
CASSLARSGGYTF
>TRBV7-9|TRBD2|TRBJ2-1|.
TGTGCCAGCAGCCTAGAGATAGCGGGAGCCTACAATGAGCAGTTCTTC
CASSLEIAGAYNEQFF
>TRBV7-8|TRBD1|TRBJ1-3|.
TGTGCCAGCAGCCAAAGTAGGGGGCGTTTATCTGACACCATATATTTT
CASSQSRGRLSDTIYF
>TRBV6-1|.|TRBJ2-1|.
TGTGCCAGCAAGGGGAATGAGCAGTTCTTC
CASKGNEQFF
>TRBV2|.|TRBJ2-2|.
TGTGCCAGCAGTGACGGCGGGGTGAACACCGGGGAGCTGTTTTTT
CASSDGGVNTGELFF
>TRBV7-2|.|TRBJ1-2|.
TGTGCCAGCAGCTTAAACAGGGCGGACTATGGCTACACCTTC
CASSLNRADYGYTF
>TRBV15|.|TRBJ2-4|.
TGTGCCACCAGCAGAGACTCGGGACAAGGAAACATTCAGTACTTC
CATSRDSGQGNIQYF
>TRBV4-1|.|TRBJ2-5|.
TGCGCCAGCAGCCAAGCGACTAGACAAGAGACCCAGTACTTC
CASSQATRQETQYF
>TRBV2|.|TRBJ1-5|.
TGTGCCAGCAGTGGGACAGGCAATCAGCCCCAGCATTTT
CASSGTGNQPQHF
>TRBV2|.|TRBJ2-3|.
TGTGCCAGCAGTGAGCGGGTTAGAGATACGCAGTATTTT
CASSERVRDTQYF
>TRBV7-9|.|TRBJ2-5|.
TGTGCCAGCAGCTTTCAGCGAGAGACCCAGTACTTC
CASSFQRETQYF
>TRBV27|TRBD1|TRBJ2-7|.
TGTGCCAGCAGTTTATCGTCATGGGGGACAGGCTACGAGCAGTACTTC
CASSLSSWGTGYEQYF
>TRBV5-4|.|TRBJ1-2|.
TGTGCCAGCAGCTTGGATCCGGGGGGGAACTATGGCTACACCTTC
CASSLDPGGNYGYTF
>TRBV5-6|TRBD1|TRBJ1-2|once
TGTGCCAGCACTACGATGACAGGGTCCTATGGCTACACCTTC
CASTTMTGSYGYTF
>TRBV6-1|.|TRBJ1-4|.
TGTGCCAGCAGTCCTTCCAAGAGGGGGGGACTGTTTTTT
CASSPSKRGGLFF
>TRBV6-5|TRBD1|TRBJ2-2|.
TGTGCCAGCAGTTACAGGGGGCCCAACACCGGGGAGCTGTTTTTT
CASSYRGPNTGELFF
>TRBV5-4|TRBD2|TRBJ2-3|.
TGTGCCAGCAGCTTGCCCCCGAGCGGGGGGGCAGATACGCAGTATTTT
CASSLPPSGGADTQYF
>TRBV7-9|.|TRBJ1-4|.
TGTGCCAGCAGCACCACAGAAAAACTGTTTTTT
CASSTTEKLFF
>TRBV19|.|TRBJ1-3|once
TGTGCCAGTAGTGACAAACAGGGTGCTGGAAACACCATATATTTT
CASSDKQGAGNTIYF
>TRBV10-3|TRBD2|TRBJ2-3|.
TGTGCCATCAGTGATAGCGGGTCCCCAGATACGCAGTATTTT
CAISDSGSPDTQYF
>TRBV10-1|.|TRBJ2-1|.
TGCGCCACCCAAGGCGAGATTCGGGGAACGGGGATCTGGGAGCAGTTCTTC
CATQGEIRGTGIWEQFF
>TRBV5-5|.|TRBJ2-1|once
TGTGCCAGCAGCTGGCTTGGGGCGGGGCAGGGTAGGAATGAGCAGTTCTTC
CASSWLGAGQGRNEQFF
>TRBV28|TRBD1|TRBJ2-6|.
TGTGCCAGCAGTTCTGGACAGGGGGGGGGTGGGGCCAACGTCCTGACTTTC
CASSSGQGGGGANVLTF
>TRBV11-2|.|TRBJ1-1|.
TGTGCCTTAAAAGCCGGACAGAGAATTAACACTGAAGCTTTCTTT
CALKAGQRINTEAFF
>TRBV11-2|.|TRBJ1-4|once
TGTGCCAGCAGCTTATGGGGAGGGGAAAAACTGTTTTTT
CASSLWGGEKLFF
>TRBV6-1|.|TRBJ1-2|.
TGTGCCAGCAGTGATGTCAACTCTAACTATGGCTACACCTTC
CASSDVNSNYGYTF
>TRBV10-1|.|TRBJ2-3|.
TGCGCCAGCGGGTCATTAACGGGGGGCGCAGATACGCAGTATTTT
CASGSLTGGADTQYF
>TRBV7-2|.|TRBJ1-3|.
TGTGCCAGCAGCAGGGGTGACACCATATATTTT
CASSRGDTIYF
>TRBV9|TRBD2|TRBJ2-7|.
TGTGCCAGCAGCACTTCCACTAGCGGGGGGAAGTACGAGCAGTACTTC
CASSTSTSGGKYEQYF
>TRBV5-1|.|TRBJ1-6|.
TGCGCCAGCAGCCAGGGGACACACAATAATTCACCCCTCCACTTT
CASSQGTHNNSPLHF
>TRBV5-6|.|TRBJ1-2|medium-sized
TGTGCCAGCAGCCGGACAGAACGGTATGGCTACACCTTC
CASSRTERYGYTF
>TRBV29-1|TRBD1|TRBJ1-2|few
TGCAGCGGATTACAGGGGTACTATGGCTACACCTTC
CSGLQGYYGYTF
>TRBV27|TRBD1|TRBJ1-5|.
TGTGCCAGCAGTACACAGGGGAGTCAGCCCCAGCATTTT
CASSTQGSQPQHF
>TRBV9|TRBD2|TRBJ2-1|.
TGTGCCAGCAGCCCACTGGGGTTAGCGGGGGGTTCCTACAATGAGCAGTTCTTC
CASSPLGLAGGSYNEQFF
>TRBV11-2|.|TRBJ2-1|.
TGTGCCAGCACCAAAAACAAAGAGGGAGAGTACAATGAGCAGTTCTTC
CASTKNKEGEYNEQFF